This T cell receptor beta chain was obtained from a study of blood T cell repertoires in COVID-19. At the level of the study: The United States, Italy and Spain supplied acute and convalescent COVID-19 samples. T cells, B-cell-depleted T cells, or PBMCs supplied cDNA or gDNA.

Study processing details: Amplification of reference gene primers provided the estimated nucleated cell counts. Repertoires were generated with immunoSEQ multiplex PCR, while TCRdb's copy carries only in-frame clones and drops some. V and J calls and clone size are given by that table; D and trimming were obtained from the DNA. In the table there are 180,000 or so clones, 86% of which are singletons. This clone came up a few times. The CDR3 spans 15 residues. Germline loops: CDR1 SGHVS, CDR2 FNYEAQ. Trimming removed 1 base from V and 3 bases from J; junction bases left unmatched: 3. The chain has TRBV7-6 and TRBJ2-5; the match to TRBD2 covers 9 bases. This receptor was taken from a man between 60 and 70 years old with acute or convalescent COVID-19. Sequencing was done on a sample of peripheral blood. CDR3 sequence: CASSLEGLAEETQYF. CDR3 coding DNA: TGTGCCAGCAGCTTAGAGGGACTAGCTGAAGAGACCCAGTACTTC.